A single sample is the source of the 21 T cell receptor beta chains below, sequenced in a study of shared clonotypes between healthy human individuals (dated by TCRdb to 2019 to 2021). Library prep was done by the immunoSEQ multiplex PCR assay. The table comes from immuneACCESS by way of TCRdb, which keeps in-frame sequences with V and J called. Part of the clones is missing from these tables; in studies checked, under half for an unresolved V gene and the rest for unknown reasons. The sample table shows some 800,000 clones, and around 92% are seen once. The biggest ten clones account for under 30% of the sample. CD8 naive samples consisted of CD45RO-negative cells that were positively selected for CCR7, yielding a CD45RA+CCR7+ population without TemRA cells. Material: naive CD8+ T cells sorted from blood. In light of the paper, this sample's cell subset or site label describes: CD45RA+CCR7+. These receptors all come from a man younger than 45 in good health.

In nucleotides, the CDR3 is TGCGCCAGCAGCTTCTCGGACAGGGTCCACGAGCAGTACTTC. This gives the protein CASSFSDRVHEQYF. The genes are TRBV5-1 and TRBJ2-7; 8 nucleotides match TRBD1. V was pared by 2 bases and J by 5 bases, with 6 bases of the junction left unmatched. Germline values: CDR1 SGHRS, CDR2 YFSETQ. This CDR3 comprises 14 residues.

This clone appeared a single time. The J gene is TRBJ2-5, the V gene TRBV10-1; TRBD1 might be the D (5 bases). Germline assignment: CDR1 WNHNN and CDR2 SYGVQD (reference sequence). The CDR3 is made up of 14 amino acids. V lost 2 bases, J lost 1 base, and 8 bases lay in between. In DNA form, the CDR3 reads TGCGCCAGCAGTGAGCTCCAGGGCCAAGAGACCCAGTACTTC. Translation gives CASSELQGQETQYF.

The chain has TRBV11-2 and TRBJ2-1, with 11 bases fitting TRBD2. Per germline, CDR1 SGHAT and CDR2 FQNNGV. V shed 5 bases, J shed 5 bases, and the junction held 5 bases outside the gene matches. CDR3 size: 15 residues. The CDR3 DNA sequence: TGTGCCAGCAGCCCTCTAGCGGGAGGAAACAATGAGCAGTTCTTC. Translating it yields CASSPLAGGNNEQFF.

The J gene is TRBJ2-7, the V gene TRBV7-9; D gene uncertain. The length of the CDR3 is 14 residues. The V end was cut by 5 bases, the J end by 4 bases, with 15 bases between. Germline assignment: CDR1 SEHNR and CDR2 FQNEAQ (reference sequence). CDR3 loop: CASSPPLLAYEQYF. The CDR3 DNA sequence: TGTGCCAGCAGCCCGCCCCTATTGGCTTACGAGCAGTACTTC.

This clone was seen only once. V usage is TRBV2 and J usage is TRBJ2-2; 10 nucleotides line up with TRBD1. The CDR3 totals 13 residues. CDR1 and CDR2 (germline): SNHLY, FYNNEI. J lost 5 bases, V lost 10 bases, and 4 bases had no gene match. CDR3 residues: CATRQGATGELFF. CDR3 nucleotides: TGTGCCACCCGACAGGGGGCTACCGGGGAGCTGTTTTTT.

The J gene is TRBJ2-2, the V gene TRBV13; 8 positions agree with TRBD2. CDR3 length equals 14 residues. Germline trimming cut 2 bases from V and 5 bases from J; bases unmatched to any gene: 1. In germline, CDR1 is PRHDT, CDR2 FYEKMQ (reference sequence). This chain's CDR3 is CASSLIAGTGELFF. CDR3 nucleotide sequence: TGTGCCAGCAGCTTAATAGCGGGGACCGGGGAGCTGTTTTTT.

The sample holds a few counts of this clone. V and J are TRBV27 and TRBJ1-2; maybe TRBD1 (5 bases). Trimming left V 8 bases short and J 4 bases short, with 17 bases between. Germline values: CDR1 MNHEY, CDR2 SMNVEV (reference sequence). The CDR3 loop spans 14 amino acids. The CDR3: CASAGTGAFYGYTF. As DNA, the CDR3 is TGTGCCAGCGCCGGTACCGGGGCTTTCTATGGCTACACCTTC.

The chain is built from TRBV2 and TRBJ2-1; D may be TRBD2 (6 bases). This CDR3 comprises 13 residues. In germline, CDR1 is SNHLY, CDR2 FYNNEI. The V end lost 4 bases, the J end lost 8 bases, and 12 bases lay between the germline ends. The CDR3 DNA reads TGTGCCAGCAGTGGACTAGTGACCTATGAGCAGTTCTTC. Its translation: CASSGLVTYEQFF.

The chain couples TRBV4-1 to TRBJ1-5; possible D gene TRBD1, 6 bases. V was clipped by 0 bases and J by 1 base, with 13 bases between them. CDR1 MGHRA and CDR2 YSYEKL come from the germline V gene. The CDR3 runs 17 residues. The CDR3 loop is CASSQEMGHLSNQPQHF. In nucleotides, the CDR3 is TGCGCCAGCAGCCAAGAAATGGGACACCTAAGCAATCAGCCCCAGCATTTT.

This chain connects TRBV9 to TRBJ1-1; D unresolved. The ends were cut back, 4 bases at V and 4 bases at J, with 11 bases in the middle. The germline V gene encodes CDR1 SGDLS and CDR2 YYNGEE. The CDR3 consists of 13 residues. The CDR3 loop reads CASSSPSSTEAFF. The CDR3 DNA follows: TGTGCCAGCAGCTCCCCTTCTAGCACTGAAGCTTTCTTT.

The chain uses TRBV29-1 and TRBJ2-3, with no clear D. This CDR3 contains 16 residues. V gave up 3 bases and J gave up 1 base, with 17 bases separating them. Germline V gives CDR1 SQVTM, CDR2 ANQGSEA. Written as DNA, the CDR3 is TGCAGCGTTGATGGCTTAGCACTCCACCGCACAGATACGCAGTATTTT. Residues: CSVDGLALHRTDTQYF.

The chain is built from TRBV7-9 and TRBJ2-1; possibly TRBD2 for D (6 bases). The CDR3 spans 15 residues. V was clipped by 1 base and J by 2 bases, with 9 bases between them. The germline gives CDR1 SEHNR, CDR2 FQNEAQ (reference sequence). In DNA, the CDR3 is TGTGCCAGCAGCTTAGGGCGGGGAGCCTACAATGAGCAGTTCTTC. Amino acid sequence: CASSLGRGAYNEQFF.

The chain employs TRBV6-1 and TRBJ1-1; D is ambiguous. The CDR3 totals 13 residues. CDR1 is MNHNS and CDR2 is SASEGT in the germline V gene. Trimming removed 11 bases from V and 0 bases from J, with 13 bases in between. The CDR3 loop is CAVTRLMNTEAFF. The DNA for the CDR3 is TGTGCCGTAACACGTCTGATGAACACTGAAGCTTTCTTT.

The V and J genes are TRBV27 and TRBJ1-4; the match to TRBD1 covers 7 bases. With 5 bases clipped from V and 8 bases from J, the junction kept 11 bases outside the gene matches. The CDR3 has 15 amino acids. Germline CDR1 reads MNHEY; CDR2 reads SMNVEV (reference sequence). The CDR3 coding sequence is TGTGCCAGCAGTCTCGGGACAGTCCGTGGGGAAAAACTGTTTTTT. Protein sequence: CASSLGTVRGEKLFF.

This chain uses TRBV11-3 with TRBJ2-2; 11 nucleotides agree with TRBD2. Germline lookup yields CDR1 SGHNT and CDR2 YENEEA. The length of the CDR3 is 17 residues. The trim removed 5 bases at V and 2 bases at J, leaving 7 bases unmatched. The CDR3 DNA reads as TGTGCCAGCAGCCCGTGGACTAGCGGGCCTAACACCGGGGAGCTGTTTTTT. This codes for CASSPWTSGPNTGELFF.

This sequence joins TRBV27 and TRBJ2-7; tentative D call: TRBD2 (6 bases). CDR1 and CDR2 (germline): MNHEY, SMNVEV (reference sequence). V shed 5 bases and J shed 5 bases, with 25 bases lying between them. CDR3 size: 17 residues. CDR3: CASSRLPLDGSPDEQYF. CDR3 bases: TGTGCCAGCAGTCGCCTACCTTTAGACGGGAGCCCAGACGAGCAGTACTTC.

This rearrangement joins TRBV5-8 to TRBJ2-7, with D uncertain. Germline V gene lookup returns CDR1 SGHTS and CDR2 YDEGEE. The CDR3 length is 11 residues. The V and J ends lost 5 bases and 3 bases respectively, with 6 bases between them. The CDR3 is CASREDYEQYF. The CDR3 DNA is TGTGCCAGCAGAGAAGACTACGAGCAGTACTTC.

The chain couples TRBV5-3 to TRBJ2-5; 11 nucleotides align to TRBD2. TRBV5-3 is recorded as an ORF, its role being uncertain. V was clipped by 6 bases and J by 4 bases; unmatched bases: 11. The CDR3 sequence is 16 residues long. CDR3 in amino acids: CARIRLSGRARETQYF. The CDR3 DNA sequence: TGTGCCAGAATCAGGCTTAGCGGGAGGGCCCGAGAGACCCAGTACTTC.

This chain uses TRBV11-2 with TRBJ1-1; D not certain. Trimming removed 3 bases from V and 6 bases from J, with 11 bases in between. This CDR3 spans 13 amino acids. Germline CDR1 is SGHAT and CDR2 is FQNNGV. The CDR3, as DNA: TGTGCCAGCAGCTTCCCCTCCGAATCTGAAGCTTTCTTT. It is translated as CASSFPSESEAFF. The full variable domain, its missing parts supplied by reference TRBV11-2 and TRBJ1-1, is EAGVAQSPRYKIIEKRQSVAFWCNPISGHATLYWYQQILGQGPKLLIQFQNNGVVDDSQLPKDRFSAERLKGVDSTLKIQPAKLEDSAVYLCASSFPSESEAFFGQGTRLTVV.

The V call is TRBV27, the J call TRBJ2-7; D is perhaps TRBD2 (5 bases). V lost 11 bases, J lost 3 bases, and 17 bases lay in between. CDR3 length equals 13 residues. Germline CDR1 is MNHEY and CDR2 is SMNVEV (reference sequence). The CDR3 DNA follows: TGTGCCGTCGGCTCTTCGGGGTTCTACGAGCAGTACTTC. Amino acids: CAVGSSGFYEQYF.

The rearrangement links TRBV15 to TRBJ2-7; D call uncertain. The germline gives CDR1 LNHNV, CDR2 YYDKDF (reference sequence). The V and J ends lost 0 bases and 3 bases respectively, with 6 bases between them. The CDR3 is made up of 13 amino acids. CDR3 region: CATSRDPGYEQYF. In DNA, the CDR3 is TGTGCCACCAGCAGAGACCCCGGCTACGAGCAGTACTTC.